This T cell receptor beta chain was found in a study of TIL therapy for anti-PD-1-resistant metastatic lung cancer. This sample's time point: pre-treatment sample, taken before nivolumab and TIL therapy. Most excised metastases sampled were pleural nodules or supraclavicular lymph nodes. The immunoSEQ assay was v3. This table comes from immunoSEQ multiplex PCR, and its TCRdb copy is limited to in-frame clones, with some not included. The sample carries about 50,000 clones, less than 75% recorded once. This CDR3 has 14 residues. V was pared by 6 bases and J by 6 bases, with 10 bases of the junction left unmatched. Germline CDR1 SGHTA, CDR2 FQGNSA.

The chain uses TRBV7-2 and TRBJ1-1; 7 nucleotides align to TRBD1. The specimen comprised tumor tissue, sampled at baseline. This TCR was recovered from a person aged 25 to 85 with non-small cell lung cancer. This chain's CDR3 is CASRSTTGLSEAFF. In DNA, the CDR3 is TGTGCCAGCAGGTCAACGACAGGGCTCTCTGAAGCTTTCTTT.